Described below is a single TCR beta chain sequence and its context. This sample is drawn from a study of T cell changes during pregnancy in multiple sclerosis. The table came from immunoSEQ multiplex PCR; TCRdb's copy has only in-frame clones and leaves some out. The table lists about 120,000 clones, roughly 92% of them singletons. V shed 4 bases and J 0 bases; nucleotides not matched to a gene: 4. Germline CDR1 reads SGHRS; CDR2 reads YFSETQ. There are 16 residues in the CDR3. Sequenced material: peripheral blood, taken before pregnancy. The TCR originated in a female donor with multiple sclerosis, enrolled in a pregnancy study. The chain uses TRBV5-1 and TRBJ2-1, with 10 bases aligning to TRBD2. The CDR3 sequence is CASSPASGSSYNEQFF. The CDR3 region has the DNA TGCGCCAGCAGCCCTGCTAGCGGGAGCTCCTACAATGAGCAGTTCTTC.